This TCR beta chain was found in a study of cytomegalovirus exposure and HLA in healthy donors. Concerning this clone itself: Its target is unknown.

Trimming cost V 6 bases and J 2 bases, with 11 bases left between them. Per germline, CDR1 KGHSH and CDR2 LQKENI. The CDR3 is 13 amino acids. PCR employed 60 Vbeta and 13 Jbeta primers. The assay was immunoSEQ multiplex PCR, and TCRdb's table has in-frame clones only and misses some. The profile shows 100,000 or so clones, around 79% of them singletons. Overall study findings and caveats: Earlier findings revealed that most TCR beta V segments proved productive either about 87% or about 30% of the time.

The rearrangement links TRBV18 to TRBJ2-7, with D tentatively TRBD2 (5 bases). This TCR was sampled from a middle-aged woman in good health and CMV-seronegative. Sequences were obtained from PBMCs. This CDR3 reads CASSTNGAYEQYF. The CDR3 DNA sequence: TGTGCCAGCTCGACTAACGGGGCCTACGAGCAGTACTTC.